A single sample gave rise to the 12 T cell receptor beta chains below, sequenced in a study of early T cells in non-severe SARS-CoV-2 infection. TCRdb processed the 5' RACE reads anew with MiXCR; each CDR3 protein has one entry. This table holds 25,000 to 30,000 distinct CDR3 sequences, 4.5% to 5.5% found once. Sequencing was carried out using whole blood. These receptors originate from an adult who was a healthcare worker with PCR-confirmed SARS-CoV-2 infection or an uninfected control (not recorded which).

This clonotype was picked up many times. The chain is built from TRBV20-1 and TRBJ2-3; perhaps TRBD1 as D (6 bases). This CDR3 has 15 amino acids. Trimming took off 5 bases at V and 5 bases at J, with 20 bases between the two ends. Germline V gene lookup returns CDR1 DFQATT and CDR2 SNEGSKA (reference sequence). CDR3 protein: CSAQGWGVGVDTQYF. The DNA for the CDR3 is TGCAGTGCTCAGGGGTGGGGAGTTGGGGTAGATACGCAGTATTTT.

This clonotype showed up many times. The chain carries TRBV20-1 and TRBJ2-7; a possible D gene is TRBD1 (5 bases). The CDR3 is made up of 11 amino acids. V was pared by 5 bases and J by 6 bases, with 11 bases between. CDR1 DFQATT and CDR2 SNEGSKA come from the germline V gene (reference sequence). The CDR3 is CSASYRSEQYF. CDR3 nucleotides: TGCAGTGCTTCCTACAGGAGCGAGCAGTACTTC.

In its sample, this clonotype was seen many times. The rearrangement joins TRBV5-1 to TRBJ2-7, with 7 bases identical to TRBD1. The CDR3 runs 16 residues. V lost 4 bases and J lost 2; bases outside the gene matches: 12. The germline gives CDR1 SGHRS, CDR2 YFSETQ. CDR3 sequence: CASSNRQGSNPYEQYF. The CDR3 nucleotides are TGCGCCAGCAGCAACCGACAGGGTTCGAATCCCTACGAGCAGTACTTC.

In its sample, this clonotype ranks as medium-sized (0.01 to 0.1%). V usage is TRBV9 and J usage is TRBJ2-7; the D gene could be TRBD1 or TRBD2 (5 bases each). The CDR3 consists of 16 residues. The V and J ends lost 4 bases and 0 bases respectively, with 17 bases between them. Per the germline V gene, CDR1 is SGDLS and CDR2 is YYNGEE. The CDR3: CASSPSPKGSSYEQYF. The CDR3 DNA sequence: TGTGCCAGCAGCCCCAGTCCCAAGGGGAGCTCCTACGAGCAGTACTTC. Using reference TRBV9 and TRBJ2-7 for the parts outside the CDR3, the full variable domain is DSGVTQTPKHLITATGQRVTLRCSPRSGDLSVYWYQQSLDQGLQFLIQYYNGEERAKGNILERFSAQQFPDLHSELNLSSLELGDSALYFCASSPSPKGSSYEQYFGPGTRLTVT.

This clonotype has a count of ten or more. V usage is TRBV5-1 and J usage is TRBJ1-1, with D hard to call. V lost 0 bases and J 1 base, leaving 7 bases between the germline ends. Per the germline V gene, CDR1 is SGHRS and CDR2 is YFSETQ. The CDR3 contains 14 residues. DNA for the CDR3: TGCGCCAGCAGCTTGGTGTCTTCGAACACTGAAGCTTTCTTT. As protein: CASSLVSSNTEAFF. Using reference TRBV5-1 and TRBJ1-1 for the parts outside the CDR3, the full variable domain is KAGVTQTPRYLIKTRGQQVTLSCSPISGHRSVSWYQQTPGQGLQFLFEYFSETQRNKGNFPGRFSGRQFSNSRSEMNVSTLELGDSALYLCASSLVSSNTEAFFGQGTRLTVV.

The table lists this clonotype with many counts. The rearrangement uses TRBV20-1 and TRBJ1-1; no clear D. Germline V gene data show CDR1 as DFQATT and CDR2 as SNEGSKA (reference sequence). The V and J ends lost 4 bases and 2 bases respectively, with 14 bases between them. The CDR3 spans 14 residues. This chain's CDR3 is CSATLEGHNTEAFF. The CDR3, as DNA: TGCAGTGCTACCCTGGAAGGGCATAACACTGAAGCTTTCTTT.

This clonotype was detected ten times or more. DNA for the CDR3: TGTGCCAGCAGCCGGGGCCAGGGTGCGATTGAGCAGTTCTTC. It is translated as CASSRGQGAIEQFF. This chain joins TRBV25-1 and TRBJ2-1; D tentatively fits TRBD1 or TRBD2 (5 bases each). The CDR3 has 14 amino acids. V was pared by 6 bases and J by 9 bases, with 18 bases between. Germline lookup yields CDR1 MGHDK and CDR2 SYGVNS.

This clonotype occurred many times. The chain has TRBV7-3 and TRBJ1-2; 12 nucleotides agree with TRBD1. V shed 5 bases, J shed 4 bases, and the junction held 11 bases outside the gene matches. CDR3 size: 17 residues. Germline CDR1 reads SGHTA; CDR2 reads FQGTGA. The CDR3: CASSPRDRGPLGYGYTF. In DNA form, the CDR3 reads TGTGCCAGCAGCCCCCGGGACAGGGGGCCGCTTGGCTATGGCTACACCTTC.

This clonotype was recorded many times. For the CDR3, the DNA is TGCAGTGCTAGAATGGACAGGGAATTTCATCAGCCCCAGCATTTT. It translates to CSARMDREFHQPQHF. The chain carries TRBV20-1 and TRBJ1-5; 8 bases fit TRBD1. The CDR3 contains 15 residues. Germline V gene lookup returns CDR1 DFQATT and CDR2 SNEGSKA (reference sequence). V lost 2 bases to trimming and J lost 5 bases; unmatched junction nucleotides: 8.

This clonotype has at least ten counts. DNA for the CDR3: TGTGCCAGCAACACAGAAGAGACCCAGTACTTC. This translates into CASNTEETQYF. The chain couples TRBV7-6 to TRBJ2-5; D is unclear. Trimming shortened V by 7 bases and J by 3 bases, and 6 bases separated the two germline ends. The CDR3 consists of 11 residues. Germline-derived CDR1 and CDR2 are SGHVS and FNYEAQ.

This clonotype was observed many times. The rearrangement uses TRBV15 and TRBJ2-3; TRBD1 agrees at 11 bases. The germline CDR1 and CDR2 sequences are LNHNV and YYDKDF (reference sequence). Trimming took 5 bases from V and 5 from J; bases not matched to a gene: 9. The CDR3 extends over 16 amino acids. CDR3 residues: CATSARTGGKRDTQYF. DNA for the CDR3: TGTGCCACCAGCGCGCGGACAGGGGGCAAGAGAGATACGCAGTATTTT.

This clonotype came up many times. This rearrangement joins TRBV4-3 to TRBJ2-3; TRBD2 aligns across 12 bases. The ends lost 3 bases at V and 5 bases at J; junction bases unmatched: 6. In germline, CDR1 is LGHNA, CDR2 YSLEER. This CDR3 is 16 amino acids long. The CDR3 coding sequence is TGCGCCAGCAGCCACCTACTAGCGGGAGGTTTAGATACGCAGTATTTT. This encodes CASSHLLAGGLDTQYF.